This is a list of T cell receptor beta chains from one sample in a study of blood T cells in healthy people across ages. In TCRdb, the 5' RACE reads were re-called with MiXCR into one record per CDR3 protein. Of over 1,300,000 distinct CDR3 sequences listed, 59% are singletons. The source material was blood. These TCRs come from a man younger than 30 in good health. The CDR3 runs from the conserved cysteine through the conserved F or W. The D gene is left open where the match is weak. Not all rows give a size; the values are once, few, many and, for expanded clones, a class.

once	TRBV27	TRBD1	16	TRBJ2-2	CASSSRDRGVTGELFF	TGTGCCAGCAGTTCCCGGGACAGGGGTGTCACCGGGGAGCTGTTTTTT
-	TRBV7-2	-	14	TRBJ1-1	CASSVAQMNTEAFF	TGTGCCAGCAGCGTAGCTCAGATGAACACTGAAGCTTTCTTT
few	TRBV15	-	16	TRBJ2-1	CATSRDSGRVYNEQFF	TGTGCCACCAGCAGAGATTCTGGCAGGGTTTACAATGAGCAGTTCTTC
few	TRBV7-2	-	14	TRBJ2-5	CASSSPGAQETQYF	TGTGCCAGCAGTTCCCCAGGCGCTCAAGAGACCCAGTACTTC
-	TRBV12-5	-	15	TRBJ2-4	CASGNDRRGSGIQYF	TGTGCTAGTGGTAACGACCGTAGGGGGAGCGGCATTCAGTACTTC
few	TRBV5-5	TRBD1	16	TRBJ2-1	CASSLRDRTAYNEQFF	TGTGCCAGCAGCCTCCGGGACAGGACGGCCTACAATGAGCAGTTCTTC
once	TRBV12-3/TRBV12-4	-	15	TRBJ2-5	CASTSSGPGAETQYF	TGTGCCAGCACGAGTTCGGGCCCGGGGGCAGAGACCCAGTACTTC
-	TRBV20-1	-	13	TRBJ2-7	CSASLGRGYEQYF	TGCAGTGCTAGTCTGGGCAGGGGCTACGAGCAGTACTTC
-	TRBV4-1	-	15	TRBJ2-1	CASRDLSTSCNEQFF	TGCGCCAGCAGGGACCTTTCGACCTCCTGCAATGAGCAGTTCTTC
-	TRBV7-8	TRBD1	17	TRBJ1-6	CASSLSQGASYNSPLHF	TGTGCCAGCAGCCTCAGTCAGGGGGCATCCTATAATTCACCCCTCCACTTT
-	TRBV6-6	-	15	TRBJ1-1	CASRPPKDRITEAFF	TGTGCCAGCAGACCCCCGAAAGATCGCATCACTGAAGCTTTCTTT
-	TRBV10-3	-	15	TRBJ2-6	CAALTFHSGANVLTF	TGTGCCGCCTTAACGTTTCACTCTGGGGCCAACGTCCTGACTTTC
once	TRBV4-1	-	17	TRBJ2-3	CASSQDRGASFPDTQYF	TGCGCCAGCAGCCAAGATCGGGGAGCTAGCTTCCCAGATACGCAGTATTTT
-	TRBV25-1	TRBD1	14	TRBJ1-6	CASRGTGINSPLHF	TGTGCCAGCAGAGGGACAGGGATTAATTCACCCCTCCACTTT
-	TRBV10-1	-	15	TRBJ2-5	CASRDRAGGGETQYF	TGCGCCAGCAGAGACAGGGCCGGGGGTGGAGAGACCCAGTACTTC
-	TRBV5-1	-	14	TRBJ2-5	CASSLAYLVETQYF	TGCGCCAGCAGCTTGGCGTACCTCGTCGAGACCCAGTACTTC
-	TRBV4-1	-	18	TRBJ2-1	CASSPSRGAGSSYNEQFF	TGCGCCAGCAGCCCATCCCGGGGGGCCGGTAGCTCCTACAATGAGCAGTTCTTC
few	TRBV10-3	TRBD1	17	TRBJ2-2	CAIGATGGNTNTGELFF	TGTGCCATCGGGGCTACAGGGGGCAACACGAACACCGGGGAGCTGTTTTTT
-	TRBV20-1	-	14	TRBJ2-1	CSASVGASYNEQFF	TGCAGTGCCTCGGTGGGGGCCTCCTACAATGAGCAGTTCTTC
-	TRBV6-5	-	14	TRBJ1-2	CASSSDGLNYGYTF	TGTGCCAGCAGTTCGGACGGTCTTAACTATGGCTACACCTTC
-	TRBV7-9	TRBD1	13	TRBJ1-2	CASSRQGARGYTF	TGTGCCAGCAGCCGACAGGGGGCGCGTGGCTACACCTTC
-	TRBV7-2	-	13	TRBJ2-7	CASSSLASNEQYF	TGTGCCAGCAGCTCGCTAGCCTCCAATGAGCAGTACTTC
-	TRBV7-2	-	16	TRBJ2-3	CASSPRYYEGTDTQYF	TGTGCCAGCAGCCCCCGGTATTATGAGGGTACAGATACGCAGTATTTT
once	TRBV4-1	-	17	TRBJ1-2	CASSQVRGGQAPWGYTF	TGCGCCAGCAGCCAAGTAAGGGGCGGGCAGGCACCATGGGGCTACACCTTC
-	TRBV7-8	-	12	TRBJ2-6	CASSPTRGRLTF	TGTGCCAGCAGCCCAACCCGGGGACGGCTGACTTTC
-	TRBV11-1	-	15	TRBJ2-1	CASRATGGEYNEQFF	TGTGCCAGCAGGGCAACAGGGGGGGAATACAATGAGCAGTTCTTC
-	TRBV11-3	-	15	TRBJ2-1	CASSDETGNSYEQFF	TGTGCCAGCAGCGACGAAACGGGAAACTCTTATGAGCAGTTCTTC
-	TRBV10-1	-	18	TRBJ2-1	CASSDSTSQGAMVNEQFF	TGCGCCAGCAGTGACTCGACTAGCCAGGGGGCAATGGTCAATGAGCAGTTCTTC
-	TRBV5-1	TRBD1	15	TRBJ1-4	CASSTGQGVSEKLFF	TGCGCCAGCAGCACCGGACAGGGGGTATCTGAAAAACTGTTTTTT
once	TRBV7-9	TRBD2	15	TRBJ2-3	CASSGRDYRTDTQYF	TGTGCCAGCAGCGGCCGGGACTACCGCACAGATACGCAGTATTTT
-	TRBV10-3	-	14	TRBJ1-1	CAISEAWVNTEAFF	TGTGCCATCAGTGAAGCATGGGTAAACACTGAAGCTTTCTTT
-	TRBV6-2/TRBV6-3	-	16	TRBJ2-2	CASRSGQGLGTGELFF	TGTGCCAGCAGAAGCGGACAGGGACTAGGAACCGGGGAGTTGTTTTTT
few	TRBV9	-	15	TRBJ2-1	CASSVVRGPYNEQFF	TGTGCCAGCAGCGTAGTGAGGGGCCCGTACAATGAGCAGTTCTTC
once	TRBV28	TRBD1	14	TRBJ2-3	CASSVSGGVRTQYF	TGTGCCAGCAGTGTCTCAGGGGGCGTCAGAACGCAGTATTTT
once	TRBV20-1	-	15	TRBJ2-2	CSARSPGTDTGELFF	TGCAGTGCTAGAAGTCCGGGAACGGACACCGGGGAGCTGTTTTTT
once	TRBV29-1	-	13	TRBJ1-1	CSAAEDRDLGAFF	TGCAGCGCCGCAGAGGATCGGGACCTCGGGGCTTTCTTT
-	TRBV6-5	-	15	TRBJ1-2	CASSYSGIMDYGYTF	TGTGCCAGCAGTTACTCTGGGATAATGGACTATGGCTACACCTTC
-	TRBV7-2	-	13	TRBJ2-1	CASSTPGTNEQFF	TGTGCCAGCAGTACCCCCGGGACAAATGAGCAGTTCTTC
few	TRBV11-2	TRBD2	14	TRBJ2-1	CASSFSGTYNEQFF	TGTGCCAGCAGCTTTAGCGGGACCTACAATGAGCAGTTCTTC
few	TRBV20-1	-	13	TRBJ2-5	CSAPPNAQETQYF	TGCAGTGCCCCCCCGAATGCACAAGAGACCCAGTACTTC
-	TRBV7-2	-	13	TRBJ2-3	CASSQRGGVTQYF	TGTGCCAGCAGCCAAAGGGGCGGGGTTACGCAGTATTTT
-	TRBV27	-	16	TRBJ1-4	CASSTSREKRRRALFF	TGTGCCAGCAGTACTTCCCGGGAGAAAAGAAGACGGGCACTGTTTTTT
-	TRBV6-2/TRBV6-3	-	14	TRBJ2-3	CATIFAGASDTQYF	TGTGCCACCATCTTTGCGGGGGCCTCAGATACGCAGTATTTT
-	TRBV11-2	TRBD1	15	TRBJ1-2	CASSLERGPNYGYTF	TGTGCCAGCAGCTTAGAAAGGGGGCCTAACTATGGCTACACCTTC
few	TRBV6-5	-	15	TRBJ1-2	CASSSGLRDNYGYTF	TGTGCCAGCAGTTCAGGCCTCAGGGACAACTATGGCTACACCTTC
-	TRBV10-3	-	13	TRBJ2-1	CAISEKGYNEQFF	TGTGCCATCAGTGAGAAAGGCTACAATGAGCAGTTCTTC
few	TRBV14	TRBD2	15	TRBJ2-7	CASSQDSGRYYEQYF	TGTGCCAGCAGCCAAGATAGCGGGAGGTACTACGAGCAGTACTTC
-	TRBV6-1	-	13	TRBJ2-5	CASSEVPRGTQYF	TGTGCCAGCAGTGAAGTTCCCCGGGGGACCCAGTACTTC
few	TRBV6-2/TRBV6-3	TRBD2	14	TRBJ2-5	CASSLAGRLETQYF	TGTGCCAGCAGCTTAGCGGGAAGGTTGGAGACCCAGTACTTC
-	TRBV28	-	13	TRBJ1-6	CASADSSYNHLHF	TGTGCCAGCGCTGACAGCTCCTATAACCACCTCCACTTT
-	TRBV15	TRBD2	13	TRBJ2-1	CATSTGLAETQFF	TGTGCCACCAGCACCGGACTAGCCGAGACCCAGTTCTTC
-	TRBV7-9	-	13	TRBJ2-7	CASSLVSIYEQYF	TGTGCCAGCAGCTTAGTGTCAATCTACGAGCAGTACTTC
-	TRBV29-1	-	11	TRBJ1-1	CSVEDNTEAFF	TGCAGCGTTGAGGATAACACTGAAGCTTTCTTT